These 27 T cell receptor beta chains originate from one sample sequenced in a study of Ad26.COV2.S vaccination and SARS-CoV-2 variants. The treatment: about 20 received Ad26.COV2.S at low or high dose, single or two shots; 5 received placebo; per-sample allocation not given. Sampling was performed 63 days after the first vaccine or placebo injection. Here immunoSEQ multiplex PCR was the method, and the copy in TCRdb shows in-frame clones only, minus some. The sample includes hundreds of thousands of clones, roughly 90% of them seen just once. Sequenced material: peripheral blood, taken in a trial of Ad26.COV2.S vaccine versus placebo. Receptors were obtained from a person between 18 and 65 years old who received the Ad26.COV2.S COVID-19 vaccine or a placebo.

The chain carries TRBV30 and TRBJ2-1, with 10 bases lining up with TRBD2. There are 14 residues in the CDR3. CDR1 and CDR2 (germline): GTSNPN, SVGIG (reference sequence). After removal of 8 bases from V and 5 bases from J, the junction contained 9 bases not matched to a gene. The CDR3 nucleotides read TGTGCCACCGGCTGGACTAGCGGTAACAATGAGCAGTTCTTC. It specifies CATGWTSGNNEQFF.

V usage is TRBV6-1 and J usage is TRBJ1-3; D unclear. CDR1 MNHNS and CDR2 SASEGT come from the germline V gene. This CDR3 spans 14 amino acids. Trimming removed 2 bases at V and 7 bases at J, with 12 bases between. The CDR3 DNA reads TGTGCCAGCAGTGAATCCGCCTCGGCTAACACCATATATTTT. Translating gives CASSESASANTIYF.

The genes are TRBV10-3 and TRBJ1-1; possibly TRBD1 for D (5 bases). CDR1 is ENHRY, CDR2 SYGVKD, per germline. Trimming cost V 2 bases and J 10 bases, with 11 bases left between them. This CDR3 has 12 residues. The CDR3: CAISERQGGAFF. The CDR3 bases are TGTGCCATCAGTGAGAGGCAGGGAGGAGCTTTCTTT.

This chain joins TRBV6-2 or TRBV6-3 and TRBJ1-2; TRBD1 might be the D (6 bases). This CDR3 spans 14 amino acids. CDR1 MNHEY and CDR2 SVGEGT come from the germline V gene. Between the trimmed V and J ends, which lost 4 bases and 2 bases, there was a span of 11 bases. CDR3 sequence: CASSLYGTNYGYTF. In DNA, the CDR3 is TGTGCCAGCAGTTTGTACGGGACAAACTATGGCTACACCTTC.

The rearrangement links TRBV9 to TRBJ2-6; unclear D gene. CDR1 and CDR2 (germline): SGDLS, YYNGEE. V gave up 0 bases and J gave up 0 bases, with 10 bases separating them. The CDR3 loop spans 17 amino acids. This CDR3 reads CASSVAPQSSGANVLTF. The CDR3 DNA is TGTGCCAGCAGCGTAGCTCCACAGAGCTCTGGGGCCAACGTCCTGACTTTC. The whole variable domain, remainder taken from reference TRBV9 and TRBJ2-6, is DSGVTQTPKHLITATGQRVTLRCSPRSGDLSVYWYQQSLDQGLQFLIQYYNGEERAKGNILERFSAQQFPDLHSELNLSSLELGDSALYFCASSVAPQSSGANVLTFGAGSRLTVL.

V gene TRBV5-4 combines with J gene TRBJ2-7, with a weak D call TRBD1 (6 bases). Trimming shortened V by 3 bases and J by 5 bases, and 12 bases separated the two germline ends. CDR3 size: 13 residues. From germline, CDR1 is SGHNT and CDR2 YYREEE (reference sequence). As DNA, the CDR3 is TGTGCCAGCAGCTGGGGGCAGGGCAACGAGCAGTACTTC. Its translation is CASSWGQGNEQYF.

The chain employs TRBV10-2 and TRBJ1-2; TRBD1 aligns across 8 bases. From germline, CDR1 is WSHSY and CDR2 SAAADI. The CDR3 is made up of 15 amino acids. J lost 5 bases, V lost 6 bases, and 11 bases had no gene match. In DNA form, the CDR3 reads TGCGCCAGCAGCCTCGGACAGGGCGGGGGGTATGGCTACACCTTC. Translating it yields CASSLGQGGGYGYTF.

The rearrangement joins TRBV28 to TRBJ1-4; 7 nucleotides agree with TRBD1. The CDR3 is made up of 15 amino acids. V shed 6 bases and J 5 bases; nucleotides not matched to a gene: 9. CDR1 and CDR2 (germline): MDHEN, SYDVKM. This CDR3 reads CASRPAGTANEKLFF. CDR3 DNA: TGTGCCAGCAGACCCGCCGGGACAGCGAATGAAAAACTGTTTTTT.

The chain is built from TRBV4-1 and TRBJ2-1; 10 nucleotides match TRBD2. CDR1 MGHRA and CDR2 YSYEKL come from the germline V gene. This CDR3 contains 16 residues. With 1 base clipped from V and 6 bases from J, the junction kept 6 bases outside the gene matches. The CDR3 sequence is CASSQARTSGSNEQFF. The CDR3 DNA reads TGCGCCAGCAGCCAAGCTAGGACTAGCGGATCCAATGAGCAGTTCTTC.

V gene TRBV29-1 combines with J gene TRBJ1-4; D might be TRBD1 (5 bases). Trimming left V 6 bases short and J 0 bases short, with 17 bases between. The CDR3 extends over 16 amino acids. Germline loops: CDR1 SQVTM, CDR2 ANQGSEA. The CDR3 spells CSVSKGTAATNEKLFF. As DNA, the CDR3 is TGCAGCGTGTCGAAAGGGACGGCGGCAACTAATGAAAAACTGTTTTTT.

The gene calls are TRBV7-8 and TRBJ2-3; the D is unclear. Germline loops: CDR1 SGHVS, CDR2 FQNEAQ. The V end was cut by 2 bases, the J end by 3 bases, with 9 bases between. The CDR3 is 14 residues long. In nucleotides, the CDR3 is TGTGCCAGCAGCTTACAAGTGACTACAGATACGCAGTATTTT. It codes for CASSLQVTTDTQYF.

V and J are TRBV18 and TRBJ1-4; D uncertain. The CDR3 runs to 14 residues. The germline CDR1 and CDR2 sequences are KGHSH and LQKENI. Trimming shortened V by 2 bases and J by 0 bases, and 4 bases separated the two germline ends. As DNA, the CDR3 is TGTGCCAGCTCACCAACCGCAACTAATGAAAAACTGTTTTTT. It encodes CASSPTATNEKLFF.

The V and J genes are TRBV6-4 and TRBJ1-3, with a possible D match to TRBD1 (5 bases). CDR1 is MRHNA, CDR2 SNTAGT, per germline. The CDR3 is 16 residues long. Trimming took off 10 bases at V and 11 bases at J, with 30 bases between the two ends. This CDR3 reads CAIWNSPLSGLAAIYF. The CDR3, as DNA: TGTGCCATCTGGAACTCCCCCCTCTCAGGGTTAGCGGCCATATATTTT.

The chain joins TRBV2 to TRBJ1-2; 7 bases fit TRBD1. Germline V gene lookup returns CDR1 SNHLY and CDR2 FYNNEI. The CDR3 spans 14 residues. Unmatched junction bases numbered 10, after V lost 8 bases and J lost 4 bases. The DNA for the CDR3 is TGTGCCAGCGTGGCGGACAGGAGAACCTATGGCTACACCTTC. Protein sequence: CASVADRRTYGYTF.

The CDR3 DNA reads TGTGCCAGCAGCCAAGCTAAAGGAGGTAAAAACATTCAGTACTTC. It specifies CASSQAKGGKNIQYF. The chain has TRBV3-1 (or the pseudogene TRBV3-2) and TRBJ2-4; maybe TRBD2 (5 bases). Germline CDR1 is LGHDT and CDR2 is YNNKEL (reference sequence). Trimming pared 1 base from V and 4 bases from J, leaving 11 bases between. This CDR3 comprises 15 residues.

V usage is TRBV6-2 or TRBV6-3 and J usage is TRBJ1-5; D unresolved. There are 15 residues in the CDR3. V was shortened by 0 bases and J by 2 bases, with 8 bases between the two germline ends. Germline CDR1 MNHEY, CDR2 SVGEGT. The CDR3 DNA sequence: TGTGCCAGCAGTTACTCGAGGCAGCGCAATCAGCCCCAGCATTTT. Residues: CASSYSRQRNQPQHF.

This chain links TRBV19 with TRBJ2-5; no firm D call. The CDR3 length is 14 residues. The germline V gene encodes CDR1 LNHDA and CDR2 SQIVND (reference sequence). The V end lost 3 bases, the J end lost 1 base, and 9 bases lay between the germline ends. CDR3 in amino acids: CASSIPGLQETQYF. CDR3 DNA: TGTGCCAGTAGTATTCCAGGCCTCCAAGAGACCCAGTACTTC.

CDR3 in DNA: TGTGCCAGCAGCCTCCGACCGGGACAGGGCACTTACGGCTACACCTTC. It is translated as CASSLRPGQGTYGYTF. The V and J genes are TRBV5-6 and TRBJ1-2; 9 bases are shared with TRBD1. CDR1 SGHDT and CDR2 YYEEEE come from the germline V gene. This CDR3 has 16 residues. The trim removed 4 bases at V and 8 bases at J, leaving 15 bases unmatched.

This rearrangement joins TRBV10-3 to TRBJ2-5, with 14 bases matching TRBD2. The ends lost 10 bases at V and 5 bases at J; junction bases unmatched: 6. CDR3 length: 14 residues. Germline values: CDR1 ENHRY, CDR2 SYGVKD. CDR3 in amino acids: CATRTSGGMETQYF. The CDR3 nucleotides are TGTGCCACCCGGACTAGCGGGGGGATGGAGACCCAGTACTTC.

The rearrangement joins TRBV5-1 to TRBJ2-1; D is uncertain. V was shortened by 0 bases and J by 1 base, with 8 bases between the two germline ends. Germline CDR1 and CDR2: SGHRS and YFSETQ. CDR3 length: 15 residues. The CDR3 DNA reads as TGCGCCAGCAGCTTGGTTTTTAATTCCTACAATGAGCAGTTCTTC. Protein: CASSLVFNSYNEQFF.

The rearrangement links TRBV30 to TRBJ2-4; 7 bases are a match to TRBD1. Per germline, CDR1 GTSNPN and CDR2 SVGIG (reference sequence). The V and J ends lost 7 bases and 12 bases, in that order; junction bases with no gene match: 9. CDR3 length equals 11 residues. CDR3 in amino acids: CAFKQGWTQYF. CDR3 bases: TGTGCCTTCAAACAGGGGTGGACTCAGTACTTC.

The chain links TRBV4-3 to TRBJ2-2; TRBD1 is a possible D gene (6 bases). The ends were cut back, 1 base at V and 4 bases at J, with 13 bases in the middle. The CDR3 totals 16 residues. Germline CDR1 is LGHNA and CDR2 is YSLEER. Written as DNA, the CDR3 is TGCGCCAGCAGCCAAGGGTATGGGGGCATCACCGGGGAGCTGTTTTTT. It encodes CASSQGYGGITGELFF.

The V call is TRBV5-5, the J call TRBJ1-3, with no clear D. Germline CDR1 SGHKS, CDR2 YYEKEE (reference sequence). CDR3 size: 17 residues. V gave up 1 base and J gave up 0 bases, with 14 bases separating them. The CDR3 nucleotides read TGTGCCAGCAGCTTGTACGGAGACTCCGGCTCTGGAAACACCATATATTTT. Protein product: CASSLYGDSGSGNTIYF. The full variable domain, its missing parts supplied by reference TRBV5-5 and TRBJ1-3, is DAGVTQSPTHLIKTRGQQVTLRCSPISGHKSVSWYQQVLGQGPQFIFQYYEKEERGRGNFPDRFSARQFPNYSSELNVNALLLGDSALYLCASSLYGDSGSGNTIYFGEGSWLTVV.

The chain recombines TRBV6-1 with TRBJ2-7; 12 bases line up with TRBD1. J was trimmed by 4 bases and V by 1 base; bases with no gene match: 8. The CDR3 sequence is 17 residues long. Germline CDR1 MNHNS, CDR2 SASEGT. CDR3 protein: CASSEGAWDRGQYEQYF. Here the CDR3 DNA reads TGTGCCAGCAGTGAAGGCGCTTGGGACAGGGGGCAATACGAGCAGTACTTC.

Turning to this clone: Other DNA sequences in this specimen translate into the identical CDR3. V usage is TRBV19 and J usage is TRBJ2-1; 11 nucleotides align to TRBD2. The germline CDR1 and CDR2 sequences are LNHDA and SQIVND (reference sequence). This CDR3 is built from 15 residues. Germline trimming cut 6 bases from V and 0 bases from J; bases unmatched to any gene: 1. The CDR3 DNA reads TGTGCCAGTAGCACTAGCGGGAGCTCCTACAATGAGCAGTTCTTC. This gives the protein CASSTSGSSYNEQFF.

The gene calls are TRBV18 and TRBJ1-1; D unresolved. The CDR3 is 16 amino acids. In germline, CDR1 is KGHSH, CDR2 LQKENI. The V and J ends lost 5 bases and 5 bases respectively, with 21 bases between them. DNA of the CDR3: TGTGCCAGCTCAATCACCATTGTGGGCCCGGGGACTGAAGCTTTCTTT. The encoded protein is CASSITIVGPGTEAFF.

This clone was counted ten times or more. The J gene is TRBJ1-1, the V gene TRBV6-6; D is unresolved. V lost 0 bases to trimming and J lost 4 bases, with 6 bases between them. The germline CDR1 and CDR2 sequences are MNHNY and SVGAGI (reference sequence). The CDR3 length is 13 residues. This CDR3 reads CASSYSGSTEAFF. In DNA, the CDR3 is TGTGCCAGCAGTTACTCAGGGAGCACTGAAGCTTTCTTT.